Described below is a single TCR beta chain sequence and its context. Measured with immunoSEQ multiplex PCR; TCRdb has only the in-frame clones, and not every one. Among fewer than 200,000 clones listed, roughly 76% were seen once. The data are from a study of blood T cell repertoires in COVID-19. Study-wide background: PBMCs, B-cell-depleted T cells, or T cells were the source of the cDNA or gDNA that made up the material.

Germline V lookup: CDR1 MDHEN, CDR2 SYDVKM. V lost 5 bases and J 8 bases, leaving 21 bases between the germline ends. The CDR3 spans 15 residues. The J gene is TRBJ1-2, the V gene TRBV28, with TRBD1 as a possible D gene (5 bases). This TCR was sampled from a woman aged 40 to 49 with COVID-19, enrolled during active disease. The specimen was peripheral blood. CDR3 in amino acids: CASSRRGQLMGGYTF. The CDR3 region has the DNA TGTGCCAGCAGTCGAAGGGGCCAACTAATGGGGGGCTACACCTTC.